This T cell receptor (beta chain) was sequenced in a study of OX40 agonist ivuxolimab in advanced cancers. This table comes from immunoSEQ multiplex PCR, and its TCRdb copy is limited to in-frame clones, with some not included. This table has some 57,000 clones, 70% to 90% appearing once. V lost 7 bases and J 4 bases, leaving 2 bases between the germline ends. CDR1 and CDR2 (germline): LNHDA, SQIVND (reference sequence). This CDR3 comprises 11 residues. The V gene is TRBV19, the J gene TRBJ2-6; D is undetermined. The clonotype was recovered from an adult with an advanced solid tumor such as melanoma, head and neck, liver or kidney cancer. Specimen: CD4+ or CD8+ T cells sorted from blood, collected in a trial of the OX40 agonist ivuxolimab. CDR3 loop: CASTGANVLTF. The CDR3 coding sequence is TGTGCCAGTACCGGGGCCAACGTCCTGACTTTC.